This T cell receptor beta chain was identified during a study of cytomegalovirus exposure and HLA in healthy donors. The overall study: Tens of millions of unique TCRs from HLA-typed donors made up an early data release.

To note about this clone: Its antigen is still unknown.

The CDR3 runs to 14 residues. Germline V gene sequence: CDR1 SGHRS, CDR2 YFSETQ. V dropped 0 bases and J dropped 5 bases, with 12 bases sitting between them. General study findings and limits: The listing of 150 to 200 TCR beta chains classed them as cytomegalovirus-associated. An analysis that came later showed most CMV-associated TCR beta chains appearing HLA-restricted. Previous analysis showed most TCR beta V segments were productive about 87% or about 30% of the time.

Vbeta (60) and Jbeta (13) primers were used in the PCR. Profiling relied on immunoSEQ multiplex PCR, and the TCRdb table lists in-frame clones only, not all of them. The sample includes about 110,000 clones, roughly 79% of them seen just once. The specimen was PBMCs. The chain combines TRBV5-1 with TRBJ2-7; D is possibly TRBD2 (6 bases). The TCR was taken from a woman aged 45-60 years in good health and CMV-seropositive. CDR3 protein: CASSLVGGTNEQYF. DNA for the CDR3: TGCGCCAGCAGCTTGGTTGGAGGGACCAACGAGCAGTACTTC.